Below, one TCR beta chain is given with its context. These data belong to a study of early T cells in non-severe SARS-CoV-2 infection. TCRdb redid the calling of the 5' RACE reads with MiXCR, one entry per CDR3 protein. Among roughly 81,000 distinct CDR3 sequences listed, 5.5% to 7.5% were seen once. The CDR3 covers 16 residues. Germline V gives CDR1 GTSNPN, CDR2 SVGIG (reference sequence). V lost 3 bases and J lost 4, with 16 bases in between. The sequencing sample was made of whole blood. The receptor's source is an adult who was a healthcare worker with PCR-confirmed SARS-CoV-2 infection or an uninfected control (not recorded which). This sequence joins TRBV30 and TRBJ1-6; D not resolved. The CDR3 is CAWRRQPAGYNSPLHF. DNA for the CDR3: TGTGCCTGGAGAAGGCAGCCAGCGGGATATAATTCACCCCTCCACTTT.